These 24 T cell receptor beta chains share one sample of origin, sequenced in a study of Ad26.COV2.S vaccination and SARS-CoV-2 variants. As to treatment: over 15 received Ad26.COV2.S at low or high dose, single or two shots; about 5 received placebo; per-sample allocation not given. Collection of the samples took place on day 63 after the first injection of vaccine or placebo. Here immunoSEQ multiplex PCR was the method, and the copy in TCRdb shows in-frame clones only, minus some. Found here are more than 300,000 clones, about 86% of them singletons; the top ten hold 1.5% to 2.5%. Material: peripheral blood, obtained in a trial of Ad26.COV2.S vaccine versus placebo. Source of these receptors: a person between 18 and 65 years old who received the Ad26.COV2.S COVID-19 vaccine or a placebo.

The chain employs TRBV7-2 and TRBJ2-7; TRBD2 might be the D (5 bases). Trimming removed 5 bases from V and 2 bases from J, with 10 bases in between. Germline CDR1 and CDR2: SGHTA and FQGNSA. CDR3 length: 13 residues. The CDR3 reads CASSNRGAYEQYF. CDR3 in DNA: TGTGCCAGCAGCAACCGGGGAGCCTACGAGCAGTACTTC.

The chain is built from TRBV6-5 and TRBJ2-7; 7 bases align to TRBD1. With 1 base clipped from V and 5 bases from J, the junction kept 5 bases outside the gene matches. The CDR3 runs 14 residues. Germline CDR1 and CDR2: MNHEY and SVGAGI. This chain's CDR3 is CASSYLTGSNEQYF. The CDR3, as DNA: TGTGCCAGCAGTTACTTGACAGGGTCCAACGAGCAGTACTTC.

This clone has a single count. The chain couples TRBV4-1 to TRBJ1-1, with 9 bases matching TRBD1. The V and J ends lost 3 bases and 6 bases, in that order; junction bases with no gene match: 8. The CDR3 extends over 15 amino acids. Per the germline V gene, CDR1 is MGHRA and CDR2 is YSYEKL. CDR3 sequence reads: CASSQYTGGLSEAFF. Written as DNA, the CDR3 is TGCGCCAGCAGCCAGTATACAGGGGGCCTCTCTGAAGCTTTCTTT.

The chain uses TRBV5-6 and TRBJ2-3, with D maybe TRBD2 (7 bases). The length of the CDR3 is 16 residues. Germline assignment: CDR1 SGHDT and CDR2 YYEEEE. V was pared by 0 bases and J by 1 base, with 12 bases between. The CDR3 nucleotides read TGTGCCAGCAGCTTGGGCGCGGGGGCAGGCACAGATACGCAGTATTTT. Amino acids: CASSLGAGAGTDTQYF. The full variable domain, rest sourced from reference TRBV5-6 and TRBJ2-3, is DAGVTQSPTHLIKTRGQQVTLRCSPKSGHDTVSWYQQALGQGPQFIFQYYEEEERQRGNFPDRFSGHQFPNYSSELNVNALLLGDSALYLCASSLGAGAGTDTQYFGPGTRLTVL.

The CDR3 protein is CASRLGAGNEQFF. The CDR3 DNA reads TGTGCCAGTAGACTGGGGGCGGGCAATGAGCAGTTCTTC. The V and J genes are TRBV19 and TRBJ2-1; D perhaps matches TRBD1 (6 bases). The V gene lost 6 bases and the J gene lost 6 bases, with 12 bases spanning the gap. Germline CDR1 LNHDA, CDR2 SQIVND (reference sequence). This CDR3 has 13 residues.

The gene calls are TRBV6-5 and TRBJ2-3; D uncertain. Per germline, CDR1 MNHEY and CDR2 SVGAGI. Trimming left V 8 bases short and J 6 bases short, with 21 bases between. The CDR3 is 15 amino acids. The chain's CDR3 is CASAIRAGQSDTQYF. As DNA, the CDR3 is TGTGCCAGCGCAATTCGGGCAGGCCAGTCGGATACGCAGTATTTT.

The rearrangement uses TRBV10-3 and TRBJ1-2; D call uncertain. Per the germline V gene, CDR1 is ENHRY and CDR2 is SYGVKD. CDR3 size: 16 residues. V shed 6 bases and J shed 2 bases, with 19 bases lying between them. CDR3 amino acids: CAISAAWAADNYGYTF. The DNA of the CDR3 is TGTGCCATCAGCGCTGCTTGGGCAGCTGACAACTATGGCTACACCTTC.

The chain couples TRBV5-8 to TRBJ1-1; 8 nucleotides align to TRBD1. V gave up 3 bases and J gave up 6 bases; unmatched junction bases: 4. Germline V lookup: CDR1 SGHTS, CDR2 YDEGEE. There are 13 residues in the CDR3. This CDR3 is CASSYRGAPEAFF. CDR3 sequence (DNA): TGTGCCAGCAGCTACAGGGGGGCCCCTGAAGCTTTCTTT.

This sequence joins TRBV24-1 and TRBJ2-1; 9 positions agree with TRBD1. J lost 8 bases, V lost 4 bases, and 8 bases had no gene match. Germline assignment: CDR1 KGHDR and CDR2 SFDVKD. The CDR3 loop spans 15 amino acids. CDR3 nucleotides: TGTGCCACCAGTGACCCGGGACAGGGCAGGGATGAGCAGTTCTTC. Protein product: CATSDPGQGRDEQFF.

The CDR3 nucleotides read TGCGCCAGCAGCCAATTGGGACAGGGTTCCGGGGAGCTGTTTTTT. It codes for CASSQLGQGSGELFF. The chain joins TRBV4-3 to TRBJ2-2; TRBD1 matches 9 bases. J was trimmed by 6 bases and V by 2 bases; bases with no gene match: 4. This CDR3 has 15 amino acids. Germline V gene lookup returns CDR1 LGHNA and CDR2 YSLEER.

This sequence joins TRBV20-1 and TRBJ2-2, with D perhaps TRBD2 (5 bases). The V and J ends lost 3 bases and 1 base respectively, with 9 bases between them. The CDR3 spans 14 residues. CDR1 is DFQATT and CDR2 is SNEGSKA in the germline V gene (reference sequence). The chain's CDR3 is CSASKRGNTGELFF. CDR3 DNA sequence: TGCAGTGCTAGTAAACGGGGGAACACCGGGGAGCTGTTTTTT.

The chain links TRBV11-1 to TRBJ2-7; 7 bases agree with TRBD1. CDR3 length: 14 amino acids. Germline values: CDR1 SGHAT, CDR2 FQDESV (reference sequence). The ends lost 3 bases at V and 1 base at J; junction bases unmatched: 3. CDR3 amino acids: CASSFRQGSYEQYF. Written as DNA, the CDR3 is TGTGCCAGCAGCTTCCGACAGGGATCCTACGAGCAGTACTTC.

The CDR3 DNA is TGTGCCAGCAGCTCCCCCGGGGACAGGGTAGTTTGGAGGAACACTGAAGCTTTCTTT. It encodes CASSSPGDRVVWRNTEAFF. V usage is TRBV7-9 and J usage is TRBJ1-1, with TRBD1 identical over 9 bases. The CDR3 covers 19 residues. Trimming took 4 bases from V and 1 from J; bases not matched to a gene: 16. Germline assignment: CDR1 SEHNR and CDR2 FQNEAQ (reference sequence).

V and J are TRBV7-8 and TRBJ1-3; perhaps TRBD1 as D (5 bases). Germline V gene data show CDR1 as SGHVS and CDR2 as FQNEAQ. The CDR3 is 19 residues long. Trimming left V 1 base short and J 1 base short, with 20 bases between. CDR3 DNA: TGTGCCAGCAGCTTAGTGGGGGTAATGGGGCTGGAGTCTGGAAACACCATATATTTT. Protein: CASSLVGVMGLESGNTIYF.

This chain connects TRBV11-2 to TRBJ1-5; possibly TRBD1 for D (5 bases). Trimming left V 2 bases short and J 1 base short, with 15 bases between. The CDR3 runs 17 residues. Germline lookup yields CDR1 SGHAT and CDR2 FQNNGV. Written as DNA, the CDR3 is TGTGCCAGCAGCTTATCCCCGACAGCCTCGAGCAATCAGCCCCAGCATTTT. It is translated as CASSLSPTASSNQPQHF.

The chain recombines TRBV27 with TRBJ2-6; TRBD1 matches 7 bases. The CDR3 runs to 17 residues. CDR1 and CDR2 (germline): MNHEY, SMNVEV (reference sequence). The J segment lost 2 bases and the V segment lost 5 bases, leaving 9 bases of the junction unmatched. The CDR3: CASSPHHRGAGANVLTF. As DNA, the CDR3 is TGTGCCAGCAGTCCCCATCACAGGGGTGCTGGGGCCAACGTCCTGACTTTC.

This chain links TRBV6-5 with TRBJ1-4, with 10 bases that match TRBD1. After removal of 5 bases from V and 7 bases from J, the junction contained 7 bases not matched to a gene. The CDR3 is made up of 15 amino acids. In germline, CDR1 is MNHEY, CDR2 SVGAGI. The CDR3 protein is CASSTRDRGSEKLFF. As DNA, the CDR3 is TGTGCCAGCAGTACCCGGGACAGGGGTAGTGAAAAACTGTTTTTT.

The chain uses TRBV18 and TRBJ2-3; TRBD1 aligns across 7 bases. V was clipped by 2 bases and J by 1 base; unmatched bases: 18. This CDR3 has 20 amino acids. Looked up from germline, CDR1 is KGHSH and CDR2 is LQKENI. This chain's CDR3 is CASSPIVGDSLVVGTDTQYF. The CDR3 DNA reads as TGTGCCAGCTCACCAATAGTAGGGGACAGTCTCGTTGTCGGCACAGATACGCAGTATTTT.

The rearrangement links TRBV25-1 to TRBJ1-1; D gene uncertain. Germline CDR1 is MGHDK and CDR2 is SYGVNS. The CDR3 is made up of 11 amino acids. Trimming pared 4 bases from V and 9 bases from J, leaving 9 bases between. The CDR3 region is CASSGTDKAFF. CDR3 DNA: TGTGCCAGCAGTGGAACAGACAAAGCTTTCTTT.

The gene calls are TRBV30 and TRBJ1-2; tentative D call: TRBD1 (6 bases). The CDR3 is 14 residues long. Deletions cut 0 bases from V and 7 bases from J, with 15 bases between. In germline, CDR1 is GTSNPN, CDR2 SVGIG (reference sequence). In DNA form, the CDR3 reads TGTGCCTGGAGTGTATATCAGGGGACGGCTGGCTACACCTTC. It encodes CAWSVYQGTAGYTF.

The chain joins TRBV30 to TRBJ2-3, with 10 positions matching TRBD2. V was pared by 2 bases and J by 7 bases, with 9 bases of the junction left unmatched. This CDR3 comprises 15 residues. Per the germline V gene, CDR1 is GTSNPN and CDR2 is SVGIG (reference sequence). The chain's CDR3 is CAWSRSSGGSNTQYF. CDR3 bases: TGTGCCTGGAGTCGCAGTAGCGGGGGGAGTAATACGCAGTATTTT. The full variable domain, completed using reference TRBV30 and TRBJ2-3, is SQTIHQWPATLVQPVGSPLSLECTVEGTSNPNLYWYRQAAGRGLQLLFYSVGIGQISSEVPQNLSASRPQDRQFILSSKKLLLSDSGFYLCAWSRSSGGSNTQYFGPGTRLTVL.

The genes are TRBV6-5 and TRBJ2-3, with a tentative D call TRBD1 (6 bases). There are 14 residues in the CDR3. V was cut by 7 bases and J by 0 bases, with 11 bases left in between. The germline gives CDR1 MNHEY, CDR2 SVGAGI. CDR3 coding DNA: TGTGCCAGCACCGCCACAGGGAGCACAGATACGCAGTATTTT. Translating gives CASTATGSTDTQYF.

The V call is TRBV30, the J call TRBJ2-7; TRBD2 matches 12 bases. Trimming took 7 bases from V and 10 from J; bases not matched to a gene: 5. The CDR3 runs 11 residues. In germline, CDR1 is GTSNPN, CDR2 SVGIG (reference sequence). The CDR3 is CAFGLAGTQYF. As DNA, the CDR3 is TGTGCCTTCGGACTAGCGGGGACACAGTACTTC. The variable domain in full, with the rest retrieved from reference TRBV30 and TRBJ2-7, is SQTIHQWPATLVQPVGSPLSLECTVEGTSNPNLYWYRQAAGRGLQLLFYSVGIGQISSEVPQNLSASRPQDRQFILSSKKLLLSDSGFYLCAFGLAGTQYFGPGTRLTVT.

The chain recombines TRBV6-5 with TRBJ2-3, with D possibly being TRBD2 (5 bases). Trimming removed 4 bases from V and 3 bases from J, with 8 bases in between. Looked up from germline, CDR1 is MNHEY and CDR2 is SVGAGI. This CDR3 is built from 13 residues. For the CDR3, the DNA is TGTGCCAGCAGTTTCCCGGGGACAGATACGCAGTATTTT. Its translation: CASSFPGTDTQYF.